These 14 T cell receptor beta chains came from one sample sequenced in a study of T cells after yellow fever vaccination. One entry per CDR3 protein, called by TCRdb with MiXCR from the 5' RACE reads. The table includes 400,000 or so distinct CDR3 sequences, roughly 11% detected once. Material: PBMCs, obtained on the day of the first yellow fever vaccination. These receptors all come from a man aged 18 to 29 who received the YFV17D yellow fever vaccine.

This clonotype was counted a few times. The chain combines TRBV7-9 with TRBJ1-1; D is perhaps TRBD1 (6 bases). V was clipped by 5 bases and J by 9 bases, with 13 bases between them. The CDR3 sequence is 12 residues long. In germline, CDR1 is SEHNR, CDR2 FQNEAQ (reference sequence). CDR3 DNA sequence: TGTGCCAGCAGCGATGGGCAGGGGAAAGCTTTCTTT. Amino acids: CASSDGQGKAFF.

CDR3 protein: CASSPDTFGDTQYF. The CDR3 DNA follows: TGCGCCAGCAGCCCGGACACTTTTGGAGATACGCAGTATTTT. The V call is TRBV4-3, the J call TRBJ2-3, with D possibly being TRBD1 (5 bases). This CDR3 is built from 14 residues. V lost 4 bases to trimming and J lost 5 bases, with 13 bases between them. Germline V lookup: CDR1 LGHNA, CDR2 YSLEER.

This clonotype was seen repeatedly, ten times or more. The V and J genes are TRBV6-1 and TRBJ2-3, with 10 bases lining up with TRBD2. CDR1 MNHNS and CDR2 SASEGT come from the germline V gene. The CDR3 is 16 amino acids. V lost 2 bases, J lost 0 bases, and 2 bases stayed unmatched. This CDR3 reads CASSEQAGGSTDTQYF. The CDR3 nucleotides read TGTGCCAGCAGTGAACAAGCGGGGGGGAGCACAGATACGCAGTATTTT.

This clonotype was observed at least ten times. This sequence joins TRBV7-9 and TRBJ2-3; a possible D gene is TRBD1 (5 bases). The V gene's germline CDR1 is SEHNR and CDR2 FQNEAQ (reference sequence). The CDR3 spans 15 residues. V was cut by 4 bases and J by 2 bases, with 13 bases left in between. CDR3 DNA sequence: TGTGCCAGCAGCTCAGCCTTGGGGCCCACAGATACGCAGTATTTT. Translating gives CASSSALGPTDTQYF.

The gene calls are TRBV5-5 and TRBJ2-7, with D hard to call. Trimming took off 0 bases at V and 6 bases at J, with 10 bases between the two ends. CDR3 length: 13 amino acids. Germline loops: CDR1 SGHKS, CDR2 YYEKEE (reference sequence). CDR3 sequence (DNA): TGTGCCAGCAGCTTGGGTAGGGTACTCGAGCAGTACTTC. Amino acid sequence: CASSLGRVLEQYF.

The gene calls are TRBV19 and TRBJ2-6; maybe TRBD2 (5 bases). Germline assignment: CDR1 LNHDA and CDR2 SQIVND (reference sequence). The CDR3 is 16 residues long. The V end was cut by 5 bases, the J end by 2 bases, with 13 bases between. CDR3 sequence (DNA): TGTGCCAGTAGTCTTACTAGATTTGCTGGGGCCAACGTCCTGACTTTC. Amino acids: CASSLTRFAGANVLTF.

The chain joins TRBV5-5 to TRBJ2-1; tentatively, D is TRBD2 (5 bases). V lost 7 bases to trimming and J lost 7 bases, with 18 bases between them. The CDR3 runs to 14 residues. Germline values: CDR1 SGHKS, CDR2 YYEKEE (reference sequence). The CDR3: CASAPGSDWNEQFF. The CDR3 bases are TGTGCCAGCGCCCCGGGGTCGGATTGGAATGAGCAGTTCTTC.

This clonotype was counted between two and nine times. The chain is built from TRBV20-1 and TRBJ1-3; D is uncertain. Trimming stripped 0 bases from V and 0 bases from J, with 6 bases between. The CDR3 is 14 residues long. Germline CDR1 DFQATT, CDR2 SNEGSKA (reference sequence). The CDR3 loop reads CSARDATSGNTIYF. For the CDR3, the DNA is TGCAGTGCTAGAGATGCGACCTCTGGAAACACCATATATTTT.

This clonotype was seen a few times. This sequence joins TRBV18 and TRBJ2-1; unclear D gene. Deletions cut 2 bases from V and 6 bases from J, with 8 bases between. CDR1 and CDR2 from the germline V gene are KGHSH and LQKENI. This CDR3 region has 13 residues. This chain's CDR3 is CASSPTQTNEQFF. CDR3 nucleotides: TGTGCCAGCTCACCAACACAGACCAATGAGCAGTTCTTC.

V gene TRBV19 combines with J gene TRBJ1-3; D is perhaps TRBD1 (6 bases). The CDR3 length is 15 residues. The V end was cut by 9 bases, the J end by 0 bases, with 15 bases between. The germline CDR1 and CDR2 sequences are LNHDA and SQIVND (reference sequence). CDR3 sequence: CASADSLFSGNTIYF. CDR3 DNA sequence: TGTGCCAGCGCGGACAGCCTGTTCTCTGGAAACACCATATATTTT.

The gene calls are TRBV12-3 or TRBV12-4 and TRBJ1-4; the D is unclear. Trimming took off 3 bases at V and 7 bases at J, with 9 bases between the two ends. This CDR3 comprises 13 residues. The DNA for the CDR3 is TGTGCCAGCAGTTTCAGGACCGTTGAAAAACTGTTTTTT. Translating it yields CASSFRTVEKLFF.

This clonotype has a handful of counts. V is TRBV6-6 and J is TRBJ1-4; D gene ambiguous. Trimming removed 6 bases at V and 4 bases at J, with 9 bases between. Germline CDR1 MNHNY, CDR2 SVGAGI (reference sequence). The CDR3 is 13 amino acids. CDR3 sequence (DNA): TGTGCCAGCAGGGACGGAATTAATGAAAAACTGTTTTTT. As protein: CASRDGINEKLFF.

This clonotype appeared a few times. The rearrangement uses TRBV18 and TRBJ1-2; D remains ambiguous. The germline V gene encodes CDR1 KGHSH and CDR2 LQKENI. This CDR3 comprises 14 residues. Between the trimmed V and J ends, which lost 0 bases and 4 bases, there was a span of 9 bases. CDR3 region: CASSPPAGIYGYTF. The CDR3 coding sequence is TGTGCCAGCTCACCACCGGCGGGCATCTATGGCTACACCTTC.

CDR3 sequence: CASSLNDGKNGKLFF. The CDR3 bases are TGTGCCAGCAGCTTAAACGACGGCAAAAACGGGAAACTGTTTTTT. The chain is built from TRBV7-2 and TRBJ1-4, with unresolved D. This CDR3 spans 15 amino acids. Trimming shortened V by 2 bases and J by 11 bases, and 18 bases separated the two germline ends. Germline V gene sequence: CDR1 SGHTA, CDR2 FQGNSA.